The following is a TCR beta chain sequence with its context. The antigen it binds to is not known. Base qualities were left out, and no much larger clone turns up one base away. Healthy HIV-negative adults with no recently reported acute infections or vaccinations were included as donors. Only Caucasian adults living in Nashville, Tennessee, USA were represented among the donors. CD8 memory samples consisted of magnetically selected CD45RO+ cells combined with CCR7-negative CD45RA+ effector memory (TemRA) cells. After blood collection by leukapheresis, PBMCs were isolated using Ficoll-Histopaque density gradient centrifugation and then cryopreserved in the vapor phase of liquid nitrogen. Analytical flow cytometry was used to check the purity and quantity of every magnetically sorted T cell population. From each sorted fraction, genomic DNA was isolated and quantified by UV absorbance on a Nanodrop 2000c.

Using the deep immunoSEQ assay, TCR CDR3 regions were amplified from genomic DNA by multiplex PCR. Extracted genomic DNA from each cell subset was distributed evenly across all wells of several immunoSEQ 96-well plates, and each plate was treated as a replicate. For sorted subsets, 150 to 200 ng genomic DNA, equal to approximately 30,000 T cell genomes, was loaded into each replicate PCR. Purified libraries were quantified with a Qubit 3.0 fluorometer, sized on a Bioanalyzer 2100, and re-quantified with the KAPA Library Quantification kit. Every immunoSEQ 96-well plate was sequenced on a dedicated single-read 150-cycle Illumina NextSeq 550 flow cell. In the authors' own workflow: The immunoSEQ output contained only junctional sequences without quality scores, so filtering could not match that applied to full-length reads. To assign V/J genes and CDR3, sequences were annotated against IMGT germline references using PyIR, a Python wrapper for IgBLAST v1.9. Any read was removed if the V/J assignment was weak (E-value above 1e-6), the CDR3 was missing, or the read contained stop codons, out-of-frame junctions, or ambiguous translated residues. A V3J clonotype was defined by an identical inferred V gene, J gene, and CDR3 amino acid sequence. Percentage overlap between repertoires was calculated by dividing the number of shared unique clonotypes by the size of the smaller repertoire. Three approaches were used to assess repertoire richness: RTK rarefaction, the Chao1 estimator, and Recon v2.1 estimates of unobserved clonotypes. Generation probabilities for all TCRbeta clonotypes obtained by the gDNA method from several donors were computed using OLGA. Here the immuneACCESS table is served through TCRdb, limited to in-frame sequences with V and J called. Missing clones are a known gap in these copies; in checked studies unresolved V genes cover under half, and the rest lacks a known reason. V, J and clone size are taken as reported in that table, and D and trimming were inferred from the DNA itself. The sample data list approximately 640,000 clones, and about 90% of these were observed just once. The ten largest clones add up to 30% to 35% of the sample.

The data derive from a study of shared clonotypes between healthy human individuals (TCRdb year 2020). Turning to the overall study: Two women and a few men aged 18 to 49 years were included in the cohort. For each donor, CD4 naive and CD4 memory were each given three plates, CD8 naive was given two plates, and CD8 memory was given one plate. Blood TCR repertoires of 5 or 6 healthy adults were deeply sequenced to estimate repertoire size and the extent of clonotype sharing between individuals. Different laboratories and diverse techniques were used to prepare libraries and sequence TCR repertoires, to increase sequencing depth and limit assay-specific biases. Between about 0.85 and 10 billion PBMCs per donor were obtained by leukapheresis.

Deletion took 3 bases off V and 5 bases off J, with a span of 12 bases between the germline ends. The cysteine opens and the phenylalanine closes a CDR3 of 14 amino acids. Only the CDR3 DNA stays, 42 bases, in frame from base 1. The germline V gene encodes CDR1 SGHDT and CDR2 YYEEEE. On the study overall, not on this receptor specifically: Incomplete sequencing was indicated by rarefaction of sorted-subset datasets, despite the large sequencing depth. The genetic and exposure-history diversity represented was limited by the small number of donors. Pairwise subsampling indicated that sequencing depth was expected to affect the degree of clonotype sharing among donors. Sampling was limited to blood, and TCR repertoires in tissue likely differ from TCR repertoires in blood. Naive subsets generally had larger estimated clonotype richness than memory subsets did. Compared with non-shared clonotypes, the clonotypes found in all four sorted-subset donors had higher generation probabilities. Around 5.4% of naive CD4, 3.5% of naive CD8, around 2.3% of memory CD4, and approximately 0.4% of memory CD8 clonotypes were shared across several donors.

The TCR comes from a man aged 18 to 30 in good health. Some clones in this sample may be carry-over from other donors' samples. The chain was built from TRBV5-6 and TRBJ1-5, with no D gene named confidently. The sample taken for sequencing was memory CD8+ T cells from PBMCs. The cell subset or site label of this sample denotes: CD45RO+ cells pooled with CCR7-negative TemRA cells. In nucleotides, the sequence is TGTGCCAGCAGCTATAGGGTCAGCCATCAGCCCCAGCATTTT. The resulting protein is CASSYRVSHQPQHF.